The rows below give T cell receptor beta chains drawn from one sample of a study of T cell changes during pregnancy in multiple sclerosis. Clones were read by immunoSEQ multiplex PCR, and TCRdb kept only the in-frame ones, dropping some. The sample yields about 92,000 clones, roughly 90% seen once. This sample comprised peripheral blood, obtained in the first trimester of pregnancy. The receptors shown here come from a female donor with multiple sclerosis, enrolled in a pregnancy study. The conserved cysteine and the conserved F or W are not part of the CDR3 here.

>TRBV7-9|TRBJ2-2
ASSPGGSGELF
>TRBV4-1|TRBJ2-7
ASSQATGGPYEQY
>TRBV28|TRBJ2-1
ASSLSRGLAGRIRSDEQF
>TRBV19|TRBJ2-1
ASSQGLAFTVEQF
>TRBV6-5|TRBJ2-7
ASSEQGESYEQY
>TRBV6-6|TRBJ2-3
ASSSGQGTDTQY
>TRBV29-1|TRBJ2-3
SVVDRTISTDTQY
>TRBV18|TRBJ1-5
ASSLSTGVDQPQH
>TRBV13|TRBJ2-7
ASSFSTPMEALTYEQY
>TRBV6-1|TRBJ2-1
ASGGGSSYNEQF
>TRBV19|TRBJ2-2
ASRRGFSSGELF
>TRBV30|TRBJ2-1
AWSRASGSVDEQF
>TRBV19|TRBJ2-7
ASSIGRGTYEQY
>TRBV4-1|TRBJ2-7
ASSQDLASGRVPFYEQY
>TRBV18|TRBJ1-3
ASSPSGIMTSGNTIY
>TRBV10-2|TRBJ2-7
ASLAGAYEQY
>TRBV10-3|TRBJ2-5
AISRDREETQY
>TRBV5-6|TRBJ2-7
ASSLKRQPYEQY
>TRBV5-4|TRBJ2-1
ASSPGTGRDNEQF
>TRBV10-3|TRBJ1-2
AISTAQGPGGYT
>TRBV7-2|TRBJ1-4
ASSSANEKLF
>TRBV14|TRBJ1-4
ASSQASRDRVPATNEKLF
>TRBV18|TRBJ2-7
ASWGQGAHEQY
>TRBV28|TRBJ2-3
ASSPAGTSGRGDSQY
>TRBV7-9|TRBJ1-2
ASSLGDRVDGYT
>TRBV7-3|TRBJ1-4
ASSLTGAGGDEKLF
>TRBV6-5|TRBJ1-1
ASSYSTGNTEAF
>TRBV29-1|TRBJ1-1
SVFQIARTEAF